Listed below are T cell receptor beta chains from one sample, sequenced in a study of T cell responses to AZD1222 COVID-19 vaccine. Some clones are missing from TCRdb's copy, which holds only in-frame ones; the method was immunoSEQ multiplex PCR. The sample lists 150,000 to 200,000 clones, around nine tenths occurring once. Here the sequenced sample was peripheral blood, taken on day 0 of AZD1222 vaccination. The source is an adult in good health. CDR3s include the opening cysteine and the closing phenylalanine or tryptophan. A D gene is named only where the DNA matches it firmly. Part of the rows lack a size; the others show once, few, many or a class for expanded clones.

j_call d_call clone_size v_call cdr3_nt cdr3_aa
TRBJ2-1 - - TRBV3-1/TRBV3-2 TGTGCCAGCAGCCAAGGTGACTATCCCTCCGACAATGAGCAGTTCTTC CASSQGDYPSDNEQFF
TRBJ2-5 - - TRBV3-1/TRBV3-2 TGTGCCAGCAGCCAATTACCCTCCTTTGGGGAGACCCAGTACTTC CASSQLPSFGETQYF
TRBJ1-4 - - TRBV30 TGTGCCTGGAGTTTAAGTGCAACTAATGAAAAACTGTTTTTT CAWSLSATNEKLFF
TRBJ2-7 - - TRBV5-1 TGCGCCAGCAGCCTTACCTACGAGCAGTACTTC CASSLTYEQYF
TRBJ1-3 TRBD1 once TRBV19 TGTGCCAGTGGGACAGGGGGCAAGGGAAGCTCTGGAAACACCATATATTTT CASGTGGKGSSGNTIYF
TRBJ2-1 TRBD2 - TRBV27 TGTGCCAGCCTCCGGACTAGCGGGAGGGCCAGCGAGCAGTTCTTC CASLRTSGRASEQFF
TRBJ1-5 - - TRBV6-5 TGTGCCAGCAGTTACTCTCCCCCAGGGGCCAATCAGCCCCAGCATTTT CASSYSPPGANQPQHF
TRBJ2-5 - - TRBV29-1 TGCAGCGCCCCGCGGTGGGGCCAGGGGATAGAAGAGACCCAGTACTTC CSAPRWGQGIEETQYF
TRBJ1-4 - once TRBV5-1 TGCGCCAGCAGCCCTGAAGGAGGCCTTGTTAATGAAAAACTGTTTTTT CASSPEGGLVNEKLFF
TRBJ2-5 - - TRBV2 TGTGCCAGCAGTGAGACAGAGACTCAAGAGACCCAGTACTTC CASSETETQETQYF
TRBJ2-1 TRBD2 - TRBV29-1 TGCAGCGTTTTTGGCGGGAGGGCCAATGAGCAGTTCTTC CSVFGGRANEQFF
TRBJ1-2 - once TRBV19 TGTGCCGCCCACGGGGGGCGGGGAGGTGGCTACACCTTC CAAHGGRGGGYTF
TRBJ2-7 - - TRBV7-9 TGTGCCAGCAGTTTGGACGGCTTCTCCTACGAGCAGTACTTC CASSLDGFSYEQYF
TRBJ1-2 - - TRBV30 TGTGCCTGGAGTGTGGGGGGTCACTATGGCTACACCTTC CAWSVGGHYGYTF
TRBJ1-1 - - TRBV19 TGTGCCAGTAGTATTGGGGGGCTCAAAACTGAAGCTTTCTTT CASSIGGLKTEAFF
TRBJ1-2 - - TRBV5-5 TGTGCCAGCAGCTACTTAAGCTTGCGGACTACTACTCAAGCGAGCTACACCTTC CASSYLSLRTTTQASYTF
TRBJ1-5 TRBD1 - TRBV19 TGTGCCAGTAGAGCAGGGACAGGGAGTCAGCCCCAGCATTTT CASRAGTGSQPQHF
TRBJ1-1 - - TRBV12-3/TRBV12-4 TGTGCCAGCAGTTTTTTCCAGGGGGAAGCTTTCTTT CASSFFQGEAFF
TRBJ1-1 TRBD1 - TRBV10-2 TGCGCCAGCAGTTCCGGGACAGGTAACACTGAAGCTTTCTTT CASSSGTGNTEAFF
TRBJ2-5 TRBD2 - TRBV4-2 TGTGCCAGCAGCCCAGTCGGGACTAGCGGGAGGGCCCAAGAGACCCAGTACTTC CASSPVGTSGRAQETQYF
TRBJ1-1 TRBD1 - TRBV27 TGTGCCAGCAGTTTATCTAAGGGGGCCGGCCTTGAAGCTTTCTTT CASSLSKGAGLEAFF
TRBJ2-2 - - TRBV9 TGTGCCAGCAGCGTAGGACCCCCCACCGGGGAGCTGTTTTTT CASSVGPPTGELFF
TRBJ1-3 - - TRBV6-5 TGTGCCAGCAGATTGGGACACTACTCTGGAAACACCATATATTTT CASRLGHYSGNTIYF
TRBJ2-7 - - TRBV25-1 TGTGCCAGCAGTGACCCTGGACAGTTATACGAGCAGTACTTC CASSDPGQLYEQYF
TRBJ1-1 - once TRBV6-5 TGTGCCAGCAGTACCCTCACAGGGATCGCTGAAGCTTTCTTT CASSTLTGIAEAFF
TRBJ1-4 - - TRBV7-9 TGTGCCAGCACCCCTTGGGGTAATGAAAAACTGTTTTTT CASTPWGNEKLFF
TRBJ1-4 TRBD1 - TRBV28 TGTGCCAGCAAAAGGGACAGTCTGTACGAAAAACTGTTTTTT CASKRDSLYEKLFF
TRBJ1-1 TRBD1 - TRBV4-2 TGTGCCAGCAGCCAAACGCCAGGGGGATGGAACACTGAAGCTTTCTTT CASSQTPGGWNTEAFF
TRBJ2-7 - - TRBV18 TGTGCCAGCTCACGACTCCCGGACAGCCCCTACGAGCAGTACTTC CASSRLPDSPYEQYF
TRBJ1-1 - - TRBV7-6 TGTGCCAGCAGCGCACAAGGGGGTGGCACTGAAGCTTTCTTT CASSAQGGGTEAFF
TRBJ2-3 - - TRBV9 TGTGCCAGCAGCGTAGAGCAGAGCCTAGGCCGCACAGATACGCAGTATTTT CASSVEQSLGRTDTQYF
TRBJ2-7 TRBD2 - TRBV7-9 TGTGCCAGCAGCCTCGGAGCGGGAGTGGGCCACGAGCAGTACTTC CASSLGAGVGHEQYF
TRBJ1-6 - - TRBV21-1 TGTGCCAGCAGCTCCAGGACAGGGGGCGTTTCACCCCTCCACTTT CASSSRTGGVSPLHF
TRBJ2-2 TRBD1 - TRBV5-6 TGTGCCAGCAGCTCACAGGGGTTGAACACCGGGGAGCTGTTTTTT CASSSQGLNTGELFF
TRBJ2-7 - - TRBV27 TGTGCCAGCAGTTTTCAGGGGATCTCCTACGAGCAGTACTTC CASSFQGISYEQYF
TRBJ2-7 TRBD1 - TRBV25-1 TGTGCCAGCAGTATGGGCAGGGGGCTCACCTACGAGCAGTACTTC CASSMGRGLTYEQYF
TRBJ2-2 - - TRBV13 TGTGCCAGCAGCGAAACGGCGGCCGGGGAGCTGTTTTTT CASSETAAGELFF
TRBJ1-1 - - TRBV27 TGTGCCAGCAGTACCAAGGGAACTGAAGCTTTCTTT CASSTKGTEAFF
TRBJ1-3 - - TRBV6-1 TGTGCCAGCAGTGAATACGGTTACTCTGGAAACACCATATATTTT CASSEYGYSGNTIYF
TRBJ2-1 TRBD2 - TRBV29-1 TGCAGCGTTACTAGCGGAACATCGGGCTACAATGAGCAGTTCTTC CSVTSGTSGYNEQFF
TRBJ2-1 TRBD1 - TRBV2 TGTGCCAGCAGCGTTGAAGGGGGCGGACACAATGAGCAGTTCTTC CASSVEGGGHNEQFF
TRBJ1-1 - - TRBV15 TGTGCCACCAGCAGCATTCCCGAGACGGTCTCTACTGAAGCTTTCTTT CATSSIPETVSTEAFF